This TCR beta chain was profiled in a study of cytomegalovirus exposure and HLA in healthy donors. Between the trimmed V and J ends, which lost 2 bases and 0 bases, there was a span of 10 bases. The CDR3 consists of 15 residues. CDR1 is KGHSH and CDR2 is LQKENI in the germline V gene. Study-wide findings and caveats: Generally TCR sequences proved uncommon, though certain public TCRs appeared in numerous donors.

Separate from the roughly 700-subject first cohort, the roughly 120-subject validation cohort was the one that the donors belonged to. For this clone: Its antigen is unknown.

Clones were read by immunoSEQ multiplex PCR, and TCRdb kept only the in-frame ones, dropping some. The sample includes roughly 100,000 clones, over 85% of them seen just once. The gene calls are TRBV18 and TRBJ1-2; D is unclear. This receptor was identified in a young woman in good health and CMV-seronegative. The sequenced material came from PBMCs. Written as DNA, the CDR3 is TGTGCCAGCTCACCAGGCCCGATGACTAACTATGGCTACACCTTC. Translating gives CASSPGPMTNYGYTF.